This entry features one T cell receptor (beta chain) sequence. Its antigen is unknown. Profiled with immunoSEQ multiplex PCR; TCRdb holds only in-frame clones, not every one. Of approximately 80,000 clones listed, 80% to 90% are singletons. This sample was taken from a study of T cell responses to AZD1222 COVID-19 vaccine. The study's findings and limits: Clonal diversity may have been underestimated, and the donors were mostly white British, with more females than males. Unmutated variant regions are reportedly targeted by nearly half of spike-specific TCRs.

The CDR3 totals 14 residues. Germline lookup yields CDR1 MDHEN and CDR2 SYDVKM. V was clipped by 4 bases and J by 6 bases, with 12 bases between them. The receptor comes from an adult who received the AZD1222 COVID-19 vaccine. Sequencing was performed on peripheral blood, taken 28 days after the second AZD1222 dose. V usage is TRBV28 and J usage is TRBJ2-2; D perhaps matches TRBD1 (6 bases). The CDR3 loop reads CASSSLTGPGELFF. The CDR3 bases are TGTGCCAGCAGTTCCCTCACAGGGCCCGGGGAGCTGTTTTTT.